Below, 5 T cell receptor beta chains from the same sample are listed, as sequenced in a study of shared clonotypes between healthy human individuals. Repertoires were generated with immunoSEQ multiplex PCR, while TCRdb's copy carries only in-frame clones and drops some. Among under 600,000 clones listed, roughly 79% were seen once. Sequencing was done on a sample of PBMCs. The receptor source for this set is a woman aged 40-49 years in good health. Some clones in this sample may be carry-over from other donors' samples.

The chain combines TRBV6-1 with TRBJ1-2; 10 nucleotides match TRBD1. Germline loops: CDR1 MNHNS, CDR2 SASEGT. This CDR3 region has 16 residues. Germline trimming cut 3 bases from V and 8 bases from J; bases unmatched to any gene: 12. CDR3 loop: CASSDPRTGGDTGYTF. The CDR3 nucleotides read TGTGCCAGCAGTGACCCAAGGACAGGGGGGGACACGGGCTACACCTTC.

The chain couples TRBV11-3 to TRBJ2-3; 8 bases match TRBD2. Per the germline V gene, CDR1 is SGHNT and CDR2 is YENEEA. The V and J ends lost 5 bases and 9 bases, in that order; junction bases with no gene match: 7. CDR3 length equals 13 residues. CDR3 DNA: TGTGCCAGCAGCCCCCGGGGGGGGCGGACGCAGTATTTT. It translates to CASSPRGGRTQYF.

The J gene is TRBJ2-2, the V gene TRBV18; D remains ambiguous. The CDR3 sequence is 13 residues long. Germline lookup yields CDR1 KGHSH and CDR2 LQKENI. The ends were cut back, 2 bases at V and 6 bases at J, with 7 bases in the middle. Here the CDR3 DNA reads TGTGCCAGCTCACCAGGCAGTTCCGGGGAGCTGTTTTTT. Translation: CASSPGSSGELFF.

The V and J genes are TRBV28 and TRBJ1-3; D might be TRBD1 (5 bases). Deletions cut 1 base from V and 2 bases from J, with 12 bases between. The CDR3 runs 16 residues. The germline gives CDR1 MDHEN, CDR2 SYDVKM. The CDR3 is CASSLFQGSTGNTIYF. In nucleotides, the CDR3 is TGTGCCAGCAGTTTATTCCAGGGCTCTACTGGAAACACCATATATTTT. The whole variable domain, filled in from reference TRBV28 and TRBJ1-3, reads DVKVTQSSRYLVKRTGEKVFLECVQDMDHENMFWYRQDPGLGLRLIYFSYDVKMKEKGDIPEGYSVSREKKERFSLILESASTNQTSMYLCASSLFQGSTGNTIYFGEGSWLTVV.

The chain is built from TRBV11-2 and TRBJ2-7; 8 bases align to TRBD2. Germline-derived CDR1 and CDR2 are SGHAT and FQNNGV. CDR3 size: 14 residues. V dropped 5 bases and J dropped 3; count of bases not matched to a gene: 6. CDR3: CASSLGLGIYEQYF. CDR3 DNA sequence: TGTGCCAGCAGCCTGGGACTAGGAATCTACGAGCAGTACTTC.